The 9 T cell receptor beta chains below come from one sample, sequenced in a study of blood T cell repertoires in COVID-19. Some clones are missing from TCRdb's copy, which holds only in-frame ones; the method was immunoSEQ multiplex PCR. The table shows about 200,000 clones, with roughly four fifths occurring only once. The sequenced sample was peripheral blood. Receptors originate from a human donor with acute or convalescent COVID-19. The donor label of this sample is uncertain.

The CDR3 sequence is CASCGQAPYEQYF. CDR3 DNA: TGTGCCAGCTGTGGACAGGCCCCCTACGAGCAGTACTTC. V is TRBV9 and J is TRBJ2-7, with 7 bases matching TRBD1. Germline V gene sequence: CDR1 SGDLS, CDR2 YYNGEE. Germline trimming cut 7 bases from V and 2 bases from J; bases unmatched to any gene: 6. The length of the CDR3 is 13 residues.

This chain's CDR3 is CASSLGGQGSRRNTIYF. The DNA for the CDR3 is TGTGCCAGCAGCTTGGGGGGACAGGGAAGTAGGAGAAACACCATATATTTT. V gene TRBV5-6 combines with J gene TRBJ1-3; TRBD1 matches 9 bases. This CDR3 contains 17 residues. The junction had 9 bases not matched to a gene; V was cut back by 0 bases and J by 5 bases. Germline lookup yields CDR1 SGHDT and CDR2 YYEEEE.

The rearrangement uses TRBV9 and TRBJ2-7; weak D call: TRBD2 (5 bases). The germline V gene has CDR1 SGDLS and CDR2 YYNGEE. The CDR3 consists of 14 residues. V shed 0 bases and J shed 2 bases, with 9 bases lying between them. The DNA for the CDR3 is TGTGCCAGCAGCGTAGTAGCGCAGACCTACGAGCAGTACTTC. This sequence encodes CASSVVAQTYEQYF.

The gene calls are TRBV2 and TRBJ1-3; the D gene is possibly TRBD1 (6 bases). CDR1 SNHLY and CDR2 FYNNEI come from the germline V gene. Trimming took 6 bases from V and 4 from J, leaving 7 bases between them. The CDR3 covers 12 residues. The CDR3 here is CASRTGGNTIYF. CDR3 DNA sequence: TGTGCCAGCAGGACAGGAGGAAACACCATATATTTT. The complete variable domain, with remaining parts taken from reference TRBV2 and TRBJ1-3, reads EPEVTQTPSHQVTQMGQEVILRCVPISNHLYFYWYRQILGQKVEFLVSFYNNEISEKSEIFDDQFSVERPDGSNFTLKIRSTKLEDSAMYFCASRTGGNTIYFGEGSWLTVV.

This clone was recorded once. The chain carries TRBV29-1 and TRBJ2-1, with 9 bases matching TRBD1. The V and J ends lost 3 bases and 6 bases, in that order; junction bases with no gene match: 3. Per the germline V gene, CDR1 is SQVTM and CDR2 is ANQGSEA. This CDR3 has 13 amino acids. CDR3 in DNA: TGCAGCGTTGAGGGACAGGGACTCAATGAGCAGTTCTTC. Translating gives CSVEGQGLNEQFF.

This clone was seen only once. J is TRBJ1-2 and V is TRBV5-4, with TRBD1 as a possible D gene (5 bases). The CDR3 sequence is 13 residues long. With 7 bases removed from V and 1 base from J, the gap between germline ends came to 11 bases. Germline assignment: CDR1 SGHNT and CDR2 YYREEE (reference sequence). The CDR3 sequence: CASGGISNYGYTF. The CDR3 nucleotides are TGTGCCAGCGGGGGGATTAGTAACTATGGCTACACCTTC.

The sample holds one count of this clone. For the CDR3, the DNA is TGTGCCAGCAGCCCACGTCACAGGCCGAACTCTGGGGCCAACGTCCTGACTTTC. Its protein is CASSPRHRPNSGANVLTF. The gene calls are TRBV7-3 and TRBJ2-6; D may be TRBD1 (5 bases). The CDR3 has 18 residues. Germline CDR1 is SGHTA and CDR2 is FQGTGA. The ends were cut back, 5 bases at V and 0 bases at J, with 17 bases in the middle.

V and J are TRBV6-5 and TRBJ2-7; possibly TRBD1 for D (5 bases). This CDR3 region has 13 residues. Trimming removed 6 bases from V and 3 bases from J, with 12 bases in between. CDR1 is MNHEY, CDR2 SVGAGI, per germline. The CDR3 reads CASSHRQSYEQYF. The CDR3 DNA reads TGTGCCAGCAGCCACCGACAGAGCTACGAGCAGTACTTC.

The J gene is TRBJ2-1, the V gene TRBV11-3; 8 bases map to TRBD2. The CDR3 sequence is 14 residues long. The junction had 7 bases not matched to a gene; V was cut back by 5 bases and J by 7 bases. Per the germline V gene, CDR1 is SGHNT and CDR2 is YENEEA. In DNA form, the CDR3 reads TGTGCCAGCAGCGGTTTTAGCGGGAATAATGAGCAGTTCTTC. Residues: CASSGFSGNNEQFF.